This entry features one T cell receptor (beta chain) sequence. This record comes from a study of radiation and T cells in renal cell carcinoma. Assay: immunoSEQ multiplex PCR; the TCRdb copy retains only in-frame clones and omits some. The data show 120,000 or so clones, about four fifths seen once. Germline CDR1 and CDR2: SGDLS and YYNGEE. There are 15 residues in the CDR3. Trimming stripped 4 bases from V and 4 bases from J, with 17 bases between. The time point is: blood 2 weeks post-SBRT. Noted treatment: 15 Gy SBRT to primary tumor, nephrectomy 4 weeks later. This sequence originates from a man aged 50 to 59 with renal cell carcinoma. The chain employs TRBV9 and TRBJ1-2; D might be TRBD1 (5 bases). The sequenced sample was blood, obtained from a patient whose treatment included radiotherapy and nephrectomy. The CDR3, as DNA: TGTGCCAGCAGCCCAAGTGAGGGGATCCTCTATGGCTACACCTTC. Amino acids: CASSPSEGILYGYTF.